Below are 4 T cell receptor beta chains sequenced from a single sample in a study of vaccination effects on CD4 cells after COVID-19 (dated by TCRdb to between 2021 and 2024). These receptors lack a known antigen. The ViraFEST assay stimulated PBMC with viral peptide pools and then used TCR sequencing to identify antigen-specific CD4+ T cell clonotypes by expansion. After around eleven days of culture, CD4+ T cells were isolated with the EasySep CD4+ T cell isolation kit. Negative nucleocapsid antibody results before and after vaccination confirmed that the healthy vaccine recipients had no prior SARS-CoV-2 infection. Libraries came from the immunoSEQ multiplex PCR assay. In its TCRdb copy, this immuneACCESS table keeps in-frame sequences only and misses some clones. Where compared with another copy, unresolved V genes explain less than half of these, and the others have no known cause. In all, the sample holds approximately 21,000 clones, and around 62% of those were seen once. The top ten constitute around a tenth of the sample.

The source material was CD4+ T cells from PBMCs cultured with HCoV-NL63 spike peptides, sampled before COVID-19 vaccination. The intended sense of this specimen's cell subset or site label: HCoV-NL63 spike overlapping peptide pool stimulation. Source of these receptors: a human donor who received a COVID-19 vaccine.

This clone was picked up one time. The chain employs TRBV5-1 and TRBJ2-5; 7 nucleotides agree with TRBD2. CDR3 length equals 15 residues. The germline V gene has CDR1 SGHRS and CDR2 YFSETQ. V trimming: 4 bases; J trimming: 3 bases; junction bases outside the gene matches: 9. In DNA, the CDR3 is TGCGCCAGCAGCCCGTGGGGCGGGAGAGAAGAGACCCAGTACTTC. Its protein is CASSPWGGREETQYF.

The chain carries TRBV6-5 and TRBJ2-3; the match to TRBD1 covers 9 bases. V was clipped by 1 base and J by 2 bases; unmatched bases: 4. Germline V gives CDR1 MNHEY, CDR2 SVGAGI. The CDR3 covers 16 residues. The CDR3 is CASSYWTGVDTDTQYF. The CDR3 DNA sequence: TGTGCCAGCAGTTACTGGACAGGGGTCGACACAGATACGCAGTATTTT.

The chain employs TRBV2 and TRBJ2-2, with TRBD2 identical over 7 bases. In germline, CDR1 is SNHLY, CDR2 FYNNEI. V lost 6 bases, J lost 0 bases, and 4 bases stayed unmatched. The CDR3 extends over 15 amino acids. The CDR3 spells CASRPLAANTGELFF. CDR3 DNA sequence: TGTGCCAGCAGGCCGCTAGCGGCGAACACCGGGGAGCTGTTTTTT.

The chain links TRBV14 to TRBJ2-7; 10 bases match TRBD2. Germline CDR1 SGHDN, CDR2 FVKESK. The CDR3 spans 22 residues. J lost 1 base, V lost 0 bases, and 21 bases had no gene match. Here the CDR3 DNA reads TGTGCCAGCAGCCAAGATTTCCGACCTAGAGCGGGACTAGCGAGATTTTCCTACGAGCAGTACTTC. It is translated as CASSQDFRPRAGLARFSYEQYF.